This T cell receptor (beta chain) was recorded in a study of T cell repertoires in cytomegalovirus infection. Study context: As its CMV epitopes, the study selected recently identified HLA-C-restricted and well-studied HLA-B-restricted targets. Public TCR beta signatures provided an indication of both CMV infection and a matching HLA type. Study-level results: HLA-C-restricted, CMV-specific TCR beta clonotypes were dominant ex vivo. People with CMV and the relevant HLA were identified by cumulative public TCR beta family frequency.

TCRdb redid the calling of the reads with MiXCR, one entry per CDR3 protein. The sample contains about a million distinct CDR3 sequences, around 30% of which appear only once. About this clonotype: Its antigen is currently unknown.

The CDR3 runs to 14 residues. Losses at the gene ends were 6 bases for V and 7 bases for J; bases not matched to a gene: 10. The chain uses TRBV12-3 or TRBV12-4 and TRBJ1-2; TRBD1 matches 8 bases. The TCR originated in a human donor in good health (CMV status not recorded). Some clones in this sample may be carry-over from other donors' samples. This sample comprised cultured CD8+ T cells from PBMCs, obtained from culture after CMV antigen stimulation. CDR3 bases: TGTGCCAGCAGCCCAGACAGGGGAGGTGGTGGCTACACCTTC. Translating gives CASSPDRGGGGYTF.